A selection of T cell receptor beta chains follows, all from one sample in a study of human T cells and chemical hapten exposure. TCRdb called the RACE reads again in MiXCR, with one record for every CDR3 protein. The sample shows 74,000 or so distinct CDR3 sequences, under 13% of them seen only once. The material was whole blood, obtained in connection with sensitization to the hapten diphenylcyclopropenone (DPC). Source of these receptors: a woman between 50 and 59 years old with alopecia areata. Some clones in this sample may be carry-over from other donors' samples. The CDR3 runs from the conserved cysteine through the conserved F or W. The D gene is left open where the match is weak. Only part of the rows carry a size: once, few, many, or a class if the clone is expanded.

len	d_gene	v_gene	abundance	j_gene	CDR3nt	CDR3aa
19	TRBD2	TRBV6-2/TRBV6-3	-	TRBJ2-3	TGTGCCAGCAGTTACGAGGGGACTAGCGGGCCCCCCACCACAGATACGCAGTATTTT	CASSYEGTSGPPTTDTQYF
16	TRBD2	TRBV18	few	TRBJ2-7	TGTGCCAGCTCACCACCCACTAGCGGGAGGTCCCACGAGCAGTACTTC	CASSPPTSGRSHEQYF
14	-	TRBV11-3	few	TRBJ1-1	TGTGCCAGCAGCCCTTTACAGGGACGGACTGAAGCTTTCTTT	CASSPLQGRTEAFF
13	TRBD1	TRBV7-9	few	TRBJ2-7	TGTGCCAGCGCCACAGGGGGTAGATACGAGCAGTACTTC	CASATGGRYEQYF
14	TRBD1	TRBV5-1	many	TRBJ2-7	TGCGCCAGCAGCTCCGGGACAGCCGAATCGGAGCAGTACTTC	CASSSGTAESEQYF
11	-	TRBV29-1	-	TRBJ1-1	TGCAGCGTTGTTGGTAACACTGAAGCTTTCTTT	CSVVGNTEAFF
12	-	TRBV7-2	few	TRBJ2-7	TGTGCCAGCAGCAGGGACCCCATGCAACCGTACTTC	CASSRDPMQPYF
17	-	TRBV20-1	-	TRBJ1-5	TGCAGTGCTAGAGTTTCGCTTCTCACAGGGAGCAATCAGCCCCAGCATTTT	CSARVSLLTGSNQPQHF
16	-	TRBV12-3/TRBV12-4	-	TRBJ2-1	TGTGCCAGCCAACGACCCGGGCAGAACTCCTACAATGAGCAGTTCTTC	CASQRPGQNSYNEQFF
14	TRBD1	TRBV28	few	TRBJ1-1	TGTGCCAGCAGGATACAGGGGATGGGGACTGAAGCTTTCTTT	CASRIQGMGTEAFF
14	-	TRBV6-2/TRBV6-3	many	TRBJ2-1	TGTGCCAGCAGTTACGGGAGGACTCGGGGTGAGCAGTTCTTC	CASSYGRTRGEQFF
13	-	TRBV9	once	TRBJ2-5	TGTGCCAGCAGCAGGGCCACCCAAGAGACCCAGTACTTC	CASSRATQETQYF
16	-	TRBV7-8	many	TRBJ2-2	TGTGCCAGCAGCTTAGTACTCGGACTGAACACCGGGGAGCTGTTTTTT	CASSLVLGLNTGELFF
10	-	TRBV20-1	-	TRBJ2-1	TGCAGTGCAATAATCAATGAGCAGTTCTTC	CSAIINEQFF
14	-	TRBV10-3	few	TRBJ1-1	TGTGCCATCAGTGAGTCGAAGGGAAGCCCTGAAGCTTTCTTT	CAISESKGSPEAFF
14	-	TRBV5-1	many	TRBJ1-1	TGCGCCAGCAGCTTGGTACAGGTGAACACTGAAGCTTTCTTT	CASSLVQVNTEAFF
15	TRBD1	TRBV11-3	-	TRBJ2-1	TGTGCCAGCAGCCGCCAGGGACAGGGGTACAATGAGCAGTTCTTC	CASSRQGQGYNEQFF
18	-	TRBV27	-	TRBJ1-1	TGTGCCAGCAGTTTAGCGAGAGGGTGGGGGCAGGCTAACACTGAAGCTTTCTTT	CASSLARGWGQANTEAFF
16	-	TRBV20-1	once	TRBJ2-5	TGCAGTGCTAGAGATGGGGTTGGAGGGACAAGAAAGACCCAGTACTTC	CSARDGVGGTRKTQYF
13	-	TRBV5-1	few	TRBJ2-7	TGCGCCAGCAGCCGGGACCCAACCTACGAGCAGTACTTC	CASSRDPTYEQYF
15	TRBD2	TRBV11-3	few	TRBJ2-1	TGTGCCAGCAGCCCACGCGGGGGACTAGCTGGTGAGCAGTTCTTC	CASSPRGGLAGEQFF
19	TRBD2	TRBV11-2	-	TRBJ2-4	TGTGCCAGCAGCCCTAGACTAGCGGGGGATTCCATAGCCAAAAACATTCAGTACTTC	CASSPRLAGDSIAKNIQYF
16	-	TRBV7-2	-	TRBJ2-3	TGTGCCAGCAGGTTGACAGCCTTCTCTAGCACAGATACGCAGTATTTT	CASRLTAFSSTDTQYF
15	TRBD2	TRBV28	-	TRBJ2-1	TGTGCCAGCAGCCAACTAGCGGGAGGGCCCGATGAGCAGTTCTTC	CASSQLAGGPDEQFF
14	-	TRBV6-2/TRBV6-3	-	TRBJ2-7	TGTGCCAGCAACAATCGGGCGGAGGGCCACGAGCAGTACTTC	CASNNRAEGHEQYF
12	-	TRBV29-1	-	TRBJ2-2	TGCAGCGTTGAATACTCGGCCGGGGAGCTGTTTTTT	CSVEYSAGELFF
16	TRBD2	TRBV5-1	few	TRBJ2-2	TGCGCCAGCAGCTTGGTAGCGGGAGAAGGGACCGGGGAGCTGTTTTTT	CASSLVAGEGTGELFF
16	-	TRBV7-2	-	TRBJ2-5	TGTGCCAGCAGGGTCGGAGGGGGGAGCACCCCAGAGACCCAGTACTTC	CASRVGGGSTPETQYF
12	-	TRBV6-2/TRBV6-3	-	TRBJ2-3	TGTGCCAGCAGCACGACAGTCTATACGCAGTATTTT	CASSTTVYTQYF
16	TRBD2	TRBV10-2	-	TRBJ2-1	TGCGCCAGCAGTGAGTCGGCGGGAGAGAGGCGGAATGAGCAGTTCTTC	CASSESAGERRNEQFF
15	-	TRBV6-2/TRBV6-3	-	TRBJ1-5	TGTGCCAGCAGTTACATGGGGCAAGGCAATCAGCCCCAGCATTTT	CASSYMGQGNQPQHF
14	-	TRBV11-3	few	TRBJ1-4	TGTGCCAGCAGCTCACAGTTAAATAATGAAAAACTGTTTTTT	CASSSQLNNEKLFF
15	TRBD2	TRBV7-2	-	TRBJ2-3	TGTGCCAGCAGCCCTAGCGGGAGGGAGGCAGATACGCAGTATTTT	CASSPSGREADTQYF
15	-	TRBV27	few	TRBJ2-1	TGTGCCAGCAGTTTAGAGGGGCTCGCCTACAATGAGCAGTTCTTC	CASSLEGLAYNEQFF
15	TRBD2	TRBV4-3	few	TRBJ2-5	TGCGCCAGCAGCCAGGCACTAGCGGATCAAGAGACCCAGTACTTC	CASSQALADQETQYF
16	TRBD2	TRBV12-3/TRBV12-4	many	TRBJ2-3	TGTGCCAGCAGTTTACAGGCGGGAGGGTTGTCAGATACGCAGTATTTT	CASSLQAGGLSDTQYF